A selection of T cell receptor beta chains follows, all from one sample in a study of identical twins. TCRdb fed the 5' RACE reads into MiXCR, producing one record per CDR3 protein. The sample contains hundreds of thousands of distinct CDR3 sequences, 6.5% to 8.5% of which appear only once. This same sample was also part of a study on yellow fever vaccine responses in identical twins.

The source material was memory (CD45RO+) T cells sorted from blood. The source of these receptors is a woman younger than 35 in good health. CDR3s include the opening cysteine and the closing phenylalanine or tryptophan. D genes are given only for firm matches.

V gene	J gene	D gene	CDR3 protein
TRBV6-1	TRBJ1-5	NA	CASSRDPKGKQPQHF
TRBV29-1	TRBJ1-2	TRBD1	CSVGTGGGYTF
TRBV24-1	TRBJ2-6	TRBD1	CATSDRDRGFSSGANVLTF
TRBV5-4	TRBJ1-6	NA	CASSLAPAPERNSPLHF
TRBV3-1	TRBJ2-7	NA	CASSLRTAYEQYF
TRBV7-2	TRBJ2-7	NA	CASSLLGMSSYEQYF
TRBV4-2	TRBJ1-6	NA	CASSQLNSPLHF
TRBV6-2/TRBV6-3	TRBJ2-2	NA	CASSQADTGELFF
TRBV6-2/TRBV6-3	TRBJ2-7	TRBD2	CASSYKDSLGLAGGRYEQYF
TRBV5-1	TRBJ1-2	TRBD1	CASSPGGERYYGYTF
TRBV12-3/TRBV12-4	TRBJ2-3	TRBD2	CATSRTSGDGDTQYF
TRBV5-5	TRBJ2-1	TRBD2	CASSFLSGGKNEQFF
TRBV5-1	TRBJ2-2	TRBD1	CASSEQGLAGELFF
TRBV18	TRBJ2-7	NA	CASSRTEPYEQYF
TRBV20-1	TRBJ2-3	NA	CSARGGGWTDTQYF
TRBV7-2	TRBJ2-5	TRBD2	CASSHRTSGKETQYF
TRBV4-2	TRBJ1-4	NA	CASSQEATPTNEKLFF
TRBV20-1	TRBJ2-3	TRBD2	CSAPEQAGGSIDTQYF
TRBV29-1	TRBJ2-2	NA	CSVDSGNTGELFF
TRBV12-3/TRBV12-4	TRBJ1-1	NA	CASSLVAGMNTEAFF
TRBV5-5	TRBJ2-2	TRBD2	CASSLRAGGDAAGELFF
TRBV14	TRBJ2-2	TRBD1	CASSQLPGRQGNTGELFF
TRBV20-1	TRBJ2-7	TRBD2	CSAREPGLAKQYF
TRBV27	TRBJ2-3	NA	CASSFQRGTDTQYF
TRBV5-1	TRBJ2-7	NA	CASTSTWGANEQYF
TRBV12-3/TRBV12-4	TRBJ2-1	NA	CASSFQSSYNEQFF
TRBV12-3/TRBV12-4	TRBJ2-2	TRBD1	CASRGGTGRNTGELFF
TRBV28	TRBJ2-6	NA	CASSPNTSPGANVLTF
TRBV10-3	TRBJ2-7	NA	CAISETDYEQYF
TRBV5-1	TRBJ2-2	TRBD1	CASSLRQGAVTGELFF
TRBV18	TRBJ1-2	NA	CASSPPSINYGYTF
TRBV6-4	TRBJ2-3	NA	CASSDSSGATDTQYF
TRBV2	TRBJ2-1	TRBD2	CASSVRPSGFF
TRBV4-3	TRBJ2-4	NA	CASSQESGQTKLAKNIQYF
TRBV12-3/TRBV12-4	TRBJ2-7	TRBD1	CASSPRTGVLDEQYF
TRBV11-2	TRBJ2-1	TRBD1	CASRGQGTYNEQFF
TRBV18	TRBJ1-2	NA	CASSETRVPSDGYTF
TRBV21-1	TRBJ2-7	NA	CASRWGTSGTYEQYF
TRBV5-6	TRBJ2-1	TRBD2	CASSLVVAGFFDEQFF
TRBV4-3	TRBJ2-2	TRBD2	CASSPSGGPTGELFF
TRBV24-1	TRBJ2-3	NA	CATSGGGTVPDTQYF
TRBV29-1	TRBJ2-3	TRBD2	CSAAPGLAGDTQYF
TRBV24-1	TRBJ2-1	TRBD1	CATSDFGQGSNNEQFF
TRBV4-2	TRBJ2-6	TRBD2	CASSRVAGEFLSGANVLTF
TRBV27	TRBJ1-2	NA	CASSPLSNNYGYTF
TRBV28	TRBJ2-1	TRBD2	CASSLSASGSGNF
TRBV4-1	TRBJ2-5	TRBD1	CASSQDSGTVRLQYF
TRBV3-1	TRBJ2-5	TRBD2	CASSQGTSGVRETQYF
TRBV9	TRBJ2-5	NA	CASSASSETQYF
TRBV20-1	TRBJ2-1	NA	CSASSHEQFF
TRBV27	TRBJ2-3	NA	CASSGRLVGTDTQYF
TRBV11-3	TRBJ2-3	TRBD2	CASSQGLAGGDTQYF